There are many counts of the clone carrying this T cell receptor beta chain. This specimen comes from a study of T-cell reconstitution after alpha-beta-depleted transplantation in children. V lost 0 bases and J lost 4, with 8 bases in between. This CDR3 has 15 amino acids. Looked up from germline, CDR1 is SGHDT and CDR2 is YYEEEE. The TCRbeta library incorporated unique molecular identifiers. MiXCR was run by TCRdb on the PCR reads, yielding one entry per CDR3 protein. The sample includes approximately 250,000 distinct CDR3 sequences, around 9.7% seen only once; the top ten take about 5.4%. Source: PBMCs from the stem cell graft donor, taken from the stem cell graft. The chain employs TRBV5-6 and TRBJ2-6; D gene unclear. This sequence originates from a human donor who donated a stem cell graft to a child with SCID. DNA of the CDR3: TGTGCCAGCAGCTTGGTGGCAACCGGGGCCAACGTCCTGACTTTC. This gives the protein CASSLVATGANVLTF.